This T cell receptor beta chain was captured by sequencing in a study of read filtering for tumor transcriptome and immune sequencing. Overall study context: RNA-seq yielded only roughly 80 to 1,300 TCR reads, IR-seq about 3.5 to 11 million.

From about 400 ng of RNA, a library with molecular barcoded alpha/delta and beta/gamma adaptors was made. TCRdb reprocessed the reads via MiXCR and lists one record per CDR3 protein. The top ten hold about 8.6% of the sample, which has 130,000 or so distinct CDR3 sequences, around 14% seen once. Looked up from germline, CDR1 is SQVTM and CDR2 is ANQGSEA. Unmatched junction bases numbered 9, after V lost 4 bases and J lost 1 base. This CDR3 has 17 amino acids. Many counts were recorded for this clonotype. The antigen remains undetermined. Study-wide points: The CD138-negative fraction was mixed bone marrow immune cells, not pure T cells.

The gene calls are TRBV29-1 and TRBJ2-1; 11 bases are a match to TRBD2. Sequenced material: a population of CD138-negative cells sorted from bone marrow. This clonotype originated in a donor at least 40 years old with multiple myeloma. The CDR3 spells CSVAGLAVSRSYNEQFF. CDR3 sequence (DNA): TGCAGCGTTGCGGGACTAGCGGTATCCAGGTCCTACAATGAGCAGTTCTTC.